The rows below give T cell receptor beta chains drawn from one sample of a study of cytomegalovirus exposure and HLA in healthy donors. Profiled with immunoSEQ multiplex PCR; TCRdb holds only in-frame clones, not every one. The table lists about 180,000 clones, 70% to 85% of them singletons. Sequencing was carried out using PBMCs. The receptor source for this set is a woman between 40 and 55 years old in good health and CMV-seronegative. CDR3s include the opening cysteine and the closing phenylalanine or tryptophan. The D gene is left open where the match is weak. Size is omitted from some rows. Given values are once, few, many or a class for expanded clones.

d_gene: TRBD1; j_gene: TRBJ1-6; len: 15; abundance: NA; v_gene: TRBV28; CDR3nt: TGTGCCAGCAGTTTAGGGGACAGGGTTAATTCACCCCTCCACTTT; CDR3aa: CASSLGDRVNSPLHF
d_gene: NA; j_gene: TRBJ1-6; len: 14; abundance: NA; v_gene: TRBV5-1; CDR3nt: TGCGCCAGCAGCTTGTTGTCGCCCGAGGCACCCCTCCACTTT; CDR3aa: CASSLLSPEAPLHF
d_gene: TRBD2; j_gene: TRBJ2-7; len: 14; abundance: NA; v_gene: TRBV11-1; CDR3nt: TGTGCCAGCAGCTCACTAGCGGGGCCCTTAGAGCAGTACTTC; CDR3aa: CASSSLAGPLEQYF
d_gene: TRBD2; j_gene: TRBJ2-7; len: 16; abundance: once; v_gene: TRBV28; CDR3nt: TGTGCCAGCAGTCCCCTAAGGCTAGCGGGCCACTACGAGCAGTACTTC; CDR3aa: CASSPLRLAGHYEQYF
d_gene: NA; j_gene: TRBJ2-4; len: 15; abundance: NA; v_gene: TRBV5-1; CDR3nt: TGCGCCAGCTCCGGGGGGCTTGGACCCTTAAACATTCAGTACTTC; CDR3aa: CASSGGLGPLNIQYF
d_gene: NA; j_gene: TRBJ2-7; len: 12; abundance: NA; v_gene: TRBV19; CDR3nt: TGTGCCAGTGCTGAGGAGGAATACGAGCAGTACTTC; CDR3aa: CASAEEEYEQYF
d_gene: NA; j_gene: TRBJ1-1; len: 14; abundance: NA; v_gene: TRBV19; CDR3nt: TGTGCCAGTAGTATAGGGGGAGGGTCAGCTGAAGCTTTCTTT; CDR3aa: CASSIGGGSAEAFF
d_gene: TRBD1; j_gene: TRBJ1-2; len: 14; abundance: NA; v_gene: TRBV28; CDR3nt: TGTGCCAGCAGTTTCCTCCAGGGGGGTTATGGCTACACCTTC; CDR3aa: CASSFLQGGYGYTF
d_gene: NA; j_gene: TRBJ2-1; len: 15; abundance: NA; v_gene: TRBV5-4; CDR3nt: TGTGCCAGCAGCTTGGAGGGGGGGCCTTACAATGAGCAGTTCTTC; CDR3aa: CASSLEGGPYNEQFF
d_gene: NA; j_gene: TRBJ1-2; len: 12; abundance: NA; v_gene: TRBV5-6; CDR3nt: TGTGCCAGCAGCTTGGCAGGGTACGGCTACACCTTC; CDR3aa: CASSLAGYGYTF
d_gene: NA; j_gene: TRBJ1-5; len: 13; abundance: NA; v_gene: TRBV7-2; CDR3nt: TGTGCCAGCAGCCGCCGGGGGGATCAGCCCCAGCATTTT; CDR3aa: CASSRRGDQPQHF
d_gene: TRBD1; j_gene: TRBJ2-5; len: 15; abundance: NA; v_gene: TRBV18; CDR3nt: TGTGCCAGCTCACATCGCGGCAGGGGGCTCGAGACCCAGTACTTC; CDR3aa: CASSHRGRGLETQYF
d_gene: NA; j_gene: TRBJ1-6; len: 13; abundance: once; v_gene: TRBV6-6; CDR3nt: TGTGCCAGCAGTTACGAGACAAACTCACCCCTCCACTTT; CDR3aa: CASSYETNSPLHF
d_gene: NA; j_gene: TRBJ2-7; len: 13; abundance: NA; v_gene: TRBV5-1; CDR3nt: TGCGCCAGCAGCTTGTACAGTACTTACGAGCAGTACTTC; CDR3aa: CASSLYSTYEQYF
d_gene: NA; j_gene: TRBJ1-2; len: 16; abundance: NA; v_gene: TRBV5-4; CDR3nt: TGTGCCAGCAGCTTGGCCCGCCAGGGTGGGGTTTCTGGCTACACCTTC; CDR3aa: CASSLARQGGVSGYTF
d_gene: NA; j_gene: TRBJ2-7; len: 17; abundance: NA; v_gene: TRBV14; CDR3nt: TGTGCCAGCAGCCAAGATCTATCCCCGGGGTATTCCTACGAGCAGTACTTC; CDR3aa: CASSQDLSPGYSYEQYF
d_gene: NA; j_gene: TRBJ1-4; len: 12; abundance: NA; v_gene: TRBV6-5; CDR3nt: TGTGCCAGCATTGGCCCGAATGAAAAACTGTTTTTT; CDR3aa: CASIGPNEKLFF
d_gene: TRBD1; j_gene: TRBJ1-5; len: 15; abundance: NA; v_gene: TRBV27; CDR3nt: TGTGCCAGCAGTCCCATGGGACAGGGGAATCAGCCCCAGCATTTT; CDR3aa: CASSPMGQGNQPQHF
d_gene: TRBD2; j_gene: TRBJ2-1; len: 14; abundance: NA; v_gene: TRBV5-4; CDR3nt: TGTGCCAGCAGCTTGGGACTAGCGGACAATGAGCAGTTCTTC; CDR3aa: CASSLGLADNEQFF
d_gene: NA; j_gene: TRBJ2-2; len: 16; abundance: once; v_gene: TRBV7-9; CDR3nt: TGTGCCAGCAGCGCCCTAGCGCAATCGAACACCGGGGAGCTGTTTTTT; CDR3aa: CASSALAQSNTGELFF
d_gene: TRBD2; j_gene: TRBJ2-3; len: 16; abundance: NA; v_gene: TRBV6-6; CDR3nt: TGTGCCAGCAGGGACTCTAGCGGTCCTAGCACAGATACGCAGTATTTT; CDR3aa: CASRDSSGPSTDTQYF
d_gene: NA; j_gene: TRBJ2-5; len: 14; abundance: NA; v_gene: TRBV5-4; CDR3nt: TGTGCCAGCAGCTTGATGGGAACGGGGGAGACCCAGTACTTC; CDR3aa: CASSLMGTGETQYF
d_gene: NA; j_gene: TRBJ2-7; len: 13; abundance: few; v_gene: TRBV2; CDR3nt: TGTGCCAGCAGTGTACTAGCCGCGCGTGAGCAGTACTTC; CDR3aa: CASSVLAAREQYF
d_gene: TRBD1; j_gene: TRBJ1-4; len: 14; abundance: NA; v_gene: TRBV6-5; CDR3nt: TGTGCCAGCAGTAGGACAGGGGGAGGCGAAAAACTGTTTTTT; CDR3aa: CASSRTGGGEKLFF
d_gene: NA; j_gene: TRBJ1-6; len: 13; abundance: NA; v_gene: TRBV5-6; CDR3nt: TGTGCCAGCAGCTTCCAGTCAAATTCACCCCTCCACTTT; CDR3aa: CASSFQSNSPLHF
d_gene: TRBD1; j_gene: TRBJ1-2; len: 13; abundance: NA; v_gene: TRBV6-5; CDR3nt: TGTGCCAGCAGTTACTCTGACAGGGGCGGCTACACCTTC; CDR3aa: CASSYSDRGGYTF
d_gene: TRBD2; j_gene: TRBJ2-5; len: 16; abundance: NA; v_gene: TRBV5-1; CDR3nt: TGCGCCAGCAGCTTCACCAAACTAGCGGGGGAAGAGACCCAGTACTTC; CDR3aa: CASSFTKLAGEETQYF
d_gene: TRBD1; j_gene: TRBJ2-7; len: 16; abundance: NA; v_gene: TRBV6-6; CDR3nt: TGTGCCAGCAGTTACTCGCGGGGACAGGGCGCCTACGAGCAGTACTTC; CDR3aa: CASSYSRGQGAYEQYF
d_gene: NA; j_gene: TRBJ2-3; len: 14; abundance: NA; v_gene: TRBV19; CDR3nt: TGTGCCAGTAGTGACCCCGGGGGCACAGATACGCAGTATTTT; CDR3aa: CASSDPGGTDTQYF
d_gene: NA; j_gene: TRBJ2-7; len: 16; abundance: once; v_gene: TRBV6-1; CDR3nt: TGTGCCAGCAGTGAAGCCGGGGGGCTCCTCTCCTACGAGCAGTACTTC; CDR3aa: CASSEAGGLLSYEQYF
d_gene: NA; j_gene: TRBJ2-1; len: 20; abundance: NA; v_gene: TRBV27; CDR3nt: TGTGCCAGCAGTTTATCGGGAGTAGCGGTCATGCCAAGATCCTACAATGAGCAGTTCTTC; CDR3aa: CASSLSGVAVMPRSYNEQFF
d_gene: TRBD2; j_gene: TRBJ2-1; len: 15; abundance: NA; v_gene: TRBV14; CDR3nt: TGTGCCAGCGACTATGGGGGACTAGCTCCCAATGAGCAGTTCTTC; CDR3aa: CASDYGGLAPNEQFF
d_gene: TRBD1; j_gene: TRBJ1-6; len: 14; abundance: NA; v_gene: TRBV4-2; CDR3nt: TGTGCCAGCAGCTTACCGGGACAGAATTCACCCCTCCACTTT; CDR3aa: CASSLPGQNSPLHF
d_gene: TRBD2; j_gene: TRBJ2-1; len: 16; abundance: NA; v_gene: TRBV5-4; CDR3nt: TGTGCCAGCAGCCCCATCAGGGACGGGGGGTCTCATGAGCAGTTCTTC; CDR3aa: CASSPIRDGGSHEQFF
d_gene: NA; j_gene: TRBJ2-7; len: 14; abundance: few; v_gene: TRBV19; CDR3nt: TGTGCCAGTAGTATAGAAGGGGGTCGGTCCGAGCAGTACTTC; CDR3aa: CASSIEGGRSEQYF
d_gene: TRBD2; j_gene: TRBJ2-7; len: 13; abundance: NA; v_gene: TRBV7-2; CDR3nt: TGTGCCAGCAGCTTTACCCAGCTGCGGGAGGCAAACTTC; CDR3aa: CASSFTQLREANF
d_gene: TRBD1; j_gene: TRBJ1-5; len: 16; abundance: NA; v_gene: TRBV5-1; CDR3nt: TGCGCCAGCAGCCTAGAGGGGGCAGTTCCCAATCAGCCCCAGCATTTT; CDR3aa: CASSLEGAVPNQPQHF
d_gene: NA; j_gene: TRBJ2-3; len: 15; abundance: NA; v_gene: TRBV5-5; CDR3nt: TGTGCCAGCAGCTTCACAGGGAACGACGTAGATACGCAGTATTTT; CDR3aa: CASSFTGNDVDTQYF
d_gene: NA; j_gene: TRBJ1-2; len: 15; abundance: once; v_gene: TRBV7-8; CDR3nt: TGTGCCAGCAGCTTAGCGGAGGGCTTTGGAGATGGCTACACCTTC; CDR3aa: CASSLAEGFGDGYTF
d_gene: NA; j_gene: TRBJ2-1; len: 15; abundance: NA; v_gene: TRBV7-2; CDR3nt: TGTGCCAGCAGCTTAGGCTGGGTACAGAGAAATGAGCAGTTCTTC; CDR3aa: CASSLGWVQRNEQFF
d_gene: TRBD1; j_gene: TRBJ1-2; len: 12; abundance: NA; v_gene: TRBV2; CDR3nt: TGTGCCAGCAGCCCAGGGGGCTGTGGCTACACCTTC; CDR3aa: CASSPGGCGYTF
d_gene: TRBD2; j_gene: TRBJ2-5; len: 17; abundance: NA; v_gene: TRBV10-3; CDR3nt: TGTGCCACCCGAAAGGGTGGGGCTAGCGGTCATCAAGAGACCCAGTACTTC; CDR3aa: CATRKGGASGHQETQYF
d_gene: TRBD1; j_gene: TRBJ1-2; len: 14; abundance: once; v_gene: TRBV29-1; CDR3nt: TGCAGCGTTGGGGTTCAGGGGGTGAACTATGGCTACACCTTC; CDR3aa: CSVGVQGVNYGYTF
d_gene: NA; j_gene: TRBJ1-5; len: 12; abundance: few; v_gene: TRBV30; CDR3nt: TGTGCCTGGAGCGGAGCGAATCAGCCCCAGCATTTT; CDR3aa: CAWSGANQPQHF
d_gene: TRBD1; j_gene: TRBJ2-2; len: 15; abundance: once; v_gene: TRBV7-8; CDR3nt: TGTGCCAGCAGCTCGGACAGGGGGGGAACCGGGGAGCTGTTTTTT; CDR3aa: CASSSDRGGTGELFF
d_gene: TRBD2; j_gene: TRBJ2-1; len: 15; abundance: NA; v_gene: TRBV13; CDR3nt: TGTGCCAGCAGCTTACCTAGCGGGAATAACAATGAGCAGTTCTTC; CDR3aa: CASSLPSGNNNEQFF
d_gene: NA; j_gene: TRBJ1-4; len: 12; abundance: NA; v_gene: TRBV5-6; CDR3nt: TGTGCCAGCACCCACCAGGGCGAAAAACTGTTTTTT; CDR3aa: CASTHQGEKLFF
d_gene: NA; j_gene: TRBJ1-5; len: 12; abundance: NA; v_gene: TRBV19; CDR3nt: TGTGCCAGTAGTCCCTCGAATCAGCCCCAGCATTTT; CDR3aa: CASSPSNQPQHF